The sequence of this T cell receptor (beta chain) was determined in a study of Ad26.COV2.S vaccination and SARS-CoV-2 variants. Study information: Doses of Ad26.COV2.S were injected into muscle once or twice, 56 days apart.

TCRdb keeps only in-frame clones here, not all; method: immunoSEQ multiplex PCR. Here the sample spans approximately 420,000 clones, roughly nine tenths being singletons. As to treatment: approximately 18 received Ad26.COV2.S at low or high dose, single or two shots; five or six received placebo; per-sample allocation not given. Specimen acquisition occurred on day 63 following the initial vaccine or placebo injection. Sequencing was performed on peripheral blood, taken in a trial of Ad26.COV2.S vaccine versus placebo. The receptor was isolated from a person between 18 and 59 years old who received the Ad26.COV2.S COVID-19 vaccine or a placebo.

The CDR3 nucleotides are TGTGCCTGGAGTGTACGGGCTGACGGGACCCAGTACTTC. Its protein is CAWSVRADGTQYF. V usage is TRBV30 and J usage is TRBJ2-5, with D uncertain. Germline CDR1 and CDR2: GTSNPN and SVGIG (reference sequence). The CDR3 length is 13 residues. Trimming shortened V by 0 bases and J by 7 bases, and 12 bases separated the two germline ends.